This record concerns one TCR beta chain sequence. The target of this receptor is not known. Base qualities were left out, and no much larger clone turns up one base away. The cohort consisted of 666 healthy bone marrow donors. At the time of sampling, all cohort members were nominally healthy, though unrecorded immune exposures were likely present. The donor tested CMV seropositive and was one of the 289 seropositive cohort members. Every donor gave a peripheral blood sample, and the peripheral blood mononuclear cells from that sample were used for TCR beta sequencing. Genomic DNA was extracted from the blood cell samples with the Qiagen DNeasy Blood Extraction Kit. The V end gives up 5 bases and the J end 4 bases, leaving 6 bases in the junction not matched to a gene. The CDR3 numbers 15 residues from cysteine through phenylalanine. The CDR3 DNA has 45 bases and is translated from base 1. The CDR1 and CDR2 encoded by the germline V gene are SGHVS and FNYEAQ.

This sample is drawn from a study of cytomegalovirus exposure and HLA in healthy donors (dated by TCRdb to the late 2010s). Looking at the study overall: In an earlier analysis of 587 of the donors, 276 Gb of sequence data and some 100 million unique TCR beta sequences from about 179 million T cells were reported. Around 330 gigabases of sequencing data and 70 million to 95 million unique TCR sequences made up an early release that covered several hundred HLA-typed donors. Of the roughly 410 genotyped donors, 75% to 85% were placed in the genetic ancestry cluster associated with self-reported Caucasian donors. The study aimed to test whether signatures of past pathogen exposure could be identified by cataloging public T cell receptors. The T cell repertoires of 550 to 850 subjects were profiled by immunosequencing and related to cytomegalovirus serostatus. A separate validation cohort of over 95 different subjects was used in addition to the 666-subject first cohort. To predict cytomegalovirus infection status, the study combined high-throughput TCR immunosequencing, statistical association of individual TCRs with disease status, and machine learning. A later analysis re-analyzed previously published TCR beta repertoires from 600 to 850 donors and added high-resolution HLA genotyping to study TCR occurrence patterns. The later analysis used no new phenotypic data to find candidate immune exposures, relying instead on TCR beta sequences and their occurrence across donors. To decide whether each TCR beta V gene segment behaved as functional or pseudogenic, an earlier analysis of some 600 of the donors relied on high-throughput TCR beta sequencing. Donor age, sex, ethnicity and CMV serostatus were compiled alongside the repertoire data. A later genetic analysis took genome-wide SNP genotypes for about 55% of the 666 donors and used that subset as a discovery cohort. Every discovery cohort repertoire had been produced on one sequencing platform. Both class I and class II loci were covered by HLA typing, at four-digit resolution. Typing coverage varied by locus: roughly 620-630 donors for A, B, C, DRB1 and DQB1; roughly 520 for DQA1; around 570 for DPA1; about 450 for DPB1. Four to six DR-DQ haplotypes were handled as single units for association and clustering, since linkage in the cohort was strong. Among under 450 genotyped donors of the cohort, an average of roughly 240,000 unique TCR beta nucleotide sequences were sequenced per donor, around 20% of them non-productive.

Library creation used the immunoSEQ multiplex PCR assay. The multiplex PCR relied on a mix of 60 forward primers for TCR Vbeta segments and 13 reverse primers for TCR Jbeta segments. A multiplex PCR assay on genomic DNA amplified the CDR3 region of rearranged TCR beta genes. On the Illumina HiSeq System, the amplified TCR beta libraries were sequenced as 87-base-pair reads. Turning to the authors' computational methods: Across the 500 to 700 repertoires, a later analysis counted tens of millions of unique TCR beta chains, around 11 million of which were shared by at least two donors. A nearest-neighbor algorithm error-corrected the raw reads and collapsed the reads into unique sequences, merging closely related sequences to remove PCR and sequencing errors. Alignment of CDR3 sequences to IMGT reference sequences was used to assign V, D and J gene segments. For a sequence to be retained, a match of at least six nucleotides to both a V gene segment and a J gene segment was required. A rearrangement counted as productive if the CDR3 had no stop codons and remained in frame with V and J, and every other rearrangement counted as non-productive. Following IMGT convention, CDR3 was defined as the stretch from the second conserved V-encoded cysteine up to the conserved J-encoded phenylalanine. Sequences without an unambiguous match to a single V gene segment were excluded from the earlier analysis of about 630 of the donors. In an earlier analysis of 587 of the donors, V segments were called functional above 56.7% productive rearrangements and were called segregating when the between-donor standard deviation exceeded 5%. To diagnose cytomegalovirus status from the catalog of TCR beta chain sequences, a statistical classification framework was built. V and J gene assignment, in a later analysis, came from comparing TCR nucleotide sequences with IMGT/GENE-DB human TR gene sequences. In a later analysis, CDR3 sequences and most-parsimonious VDJ recombination scenarios were assigned using the TCRdist pipeline. A later analysis defined each TCR beta chain by its CDR3 amino acid sequence plus V-gene family, and excluded reads lacking a unique V-gene family. To address suspected cross-contamination and a sequencing artifact, a later analysis removed a few hundred highly shared, low-generation-probability nucleotide sequences. For each public chain, a later analysis derived a clonal expansion index from normalized ranks of inferred template counts within each repertoire. In a later analysis, generation probabilities were computed using a VDJ recombination model fitted to out-of-frame rearrangements, and the results were checked against IGoR. A later analysis scored TCR-TCR, TCR-HLA and TCR-CMV co-occurrence with hypergeometric tests, applying a repertoire-size bias correction to TCR pairs. To estimate false discovery rates, a later analysis permuted the HLA or CMV assignments 20 times. In a later analysis, co-occurring TCRs were grouped using DBSCAN, and TCRdist sequence similarity was added for clustering within HLA-allele-positive subsets. Repertoires with fewer than 30,000 or more than 120,000 public chains were left out of co-occurrence clustering, as were roughly five repertoires with anomalous nucleotide sharing. The table comes from immuneACCESS by way of TCRdb, which keeps in-frame sequences with V and J called. Part of the clones is missing from these tables; in studies checked, under half for an unresolved V gene and the rest for unknown reasons. V, J and clone size are those of that table, while D and trimming were read from the DNA. The table for this sample lists about 160,000 clones; about 75% of them were counted only once. Clones ranked in the top ten supply around 0.98% of the sample.

Beyond this particular receptor, the publication reports: A group of highly shared sequence variants was considered likely to be a technical artifact of the sequencing pipeline. In a later analysis, several top co-occurrence clusters were reported to appear linked to parvovirus B19, influenza, CMV and Epstein-Barr virus. The cohort was sequenced for TCR beta chains only, and without alpha or paired-chain data the features that could be detected were limited. In vitro tests confirmed that a few of the cytomegalovirus-associated TCR beta chains recognize cytomegalovirus antigens. At a false discovery rate of 0.05, a later analysis linked 15,000 to 20,000 TCR beta sequences to specific HLA alleles. A further reported finding was that TCR beta sequences accurately predicted the HLA-A and HLA-B alleles for most subjects in the first cohort. Most TCR sequences were seen in very few donors, while some public TCRs were found in many individuals. Some IMGT-functional V segments, including TRBV6-2 and TRBV6-3, could not be told apart with the 87-base-pair reads, so those segments were excluded. HLA typing was unavailable for some donors at each locus, so association tests used only the typed subset. In an earlier analysis of some 500 of the donors, most TCR beta V segments appeared in productive rearrangements about 90% or about 30% of the time, broadly matching IMGT annotations. V-gene and J-gene trimming of TCR beta chains was associated with a missense DCLRE1C variant in a later genetic analysis, and the association was replicated in an independent cohort. A later genetic analysis reported fewer N-insertions in productive TCRs among donors in an Asian-associated ancestry cluster than the roughly 720-donor mean. A total of 150 to 200 TCR beta chains were listed by the study as associated with cytomegalovirus. According to a later analysis, TCR association rates differed among HLA loci, with DRB1 alleles showing the most associated TCRs and HLA-C alleles showing the fewest. Because counts were too low, about 18 rarely observed V segments, including chromosome 9 orphons, were excluded from the earlier analysis of some 540 of the donors. Compared with equally common non-associated chains, HLA-associated TCR beta chains in a later analysis were more clonally expanded and had lower generation probabilities. The only immune exposure information available for the cohort was CMV serostatus. When HLA alleles, especially DR and DQ, strongly co-occurred, TCR associations were difficult to assign to individual alleles. Sequencing depth was assumed to be roughly uniform across donors in the presence/absence analyses, though that assumption may not hold. The authors suggested that the approach could potentially be extended to other disease states and immunological phenotypes. The classifier was reported to diagnose cytomegalovirus status with high specificity and sensitivity in both the original cohort and the validation cohort. A later analysis found that most CMV-associated TCR beta chains appeared HLA-restricted, with HLA associations seemingly driven largely by CMV exposure. Linkage disequilibrium might explain the correlated functional status among segregating V segments, but an unknown experimental factor could not be excluded.

The source is a woman aged 50 to 65 in good health and CMV-seropositive. Sequenced sample: PBMCs. This sequence uses TRBV7-6 and TRBJ2-1; 9 of the junction bases match TRBD1. The nucleotide sequence reads TGTGCCAGCAGCAAAACAGGGGGCACGTACAATGAGCAGTTCTTC. It encodes CASSKTGGTYNEQFF.